This record looks at one T cell receptor beta chain sequence and its context. The entry originates in a study of blood T cell repertoires in COVID-19. Study information: T cells, B-cell-depleted T cells, or PBMCs provided the cDNA or gDNA that served as material.

Clones were sequenced by immunoSEQ multiplex PCR, and TCRdb holds only the in-frame ones, with some missing. This sample has under 250,000 clones; more than 75% occur once, and the top ten carry approximately 6.8%. Sequencing was performed on peripheral blood. The sequence came from a woman between 70 and 85 years old with active or convalescent COVID-19.

CDR3 DNA sequence: TGTGCCAGCAGTAGCGGGGGGGCGGGATTCGAGACCCAGTACTTC. This encodes CASSSGGAGFETQYF. The chain couples TRBV27 to TRBJ2-5, with 10 bases that match TRBD2. The length of the CDR3 is 15 residues. J was trimmed by 5 bases and V by 5 bases; bases with no gene match: 8. Germline CDR1 is MNHEY and CDR2 is SMNVEV (reference sequence).